A selection of T cell receptor beta chains follows, all from one sample in a study of blood T cell repertoires in COVID-19. The repertoire was sequenced with immunoSEQ multiplex PCR; TCRdb's copy has only in-frame clones and lacks some. The data show hundreds of thousands of clones, around 82% seen once. The sample consisted of peripheral blood. These receptors were collected from a woman of 80 years or more with active or convalescent COVID-19. The CDR3 runs from the conserved cysteine through the conserved F or W. A D gene is named only where the DNA matches it firmly. Part of the rows lack a size; the others show once, few, many or a class for expanded clones.

V	size	J	D	CDR3	DNA
TRBV7-9	-	TRBJ1-4	TRBD1	CASSPVQGANEKLFF	TGTGCCAGCAGCCCAGTACAGGGGGCTAATGAAAAACTGTTTTTT
TRBV30	few	TRBJ1-2	TRBD1	CAWRIQGLSGGYTF	TGTGCCTGGAGAATACAGGGGTTAAGCGGTGGCTACACCTTC
TRBV28	-	TRBJ2-7	TRBD1	CASSPGTGLTYEQYF	TGTGCCAGCAGTCCAGGGACAGGGCTGACCTACGAGCAGTACTTC
TRBV3-1/TRBV3-2	-	TRBJ2-7	-	CASSATGGVSYEQYF	TGTGCCAGCAGCGCAACAGGGGGGGTCTCCTACGAGCAGTACTTC
TRBV5-6	-	TRBJ1-3	TRBD1	CASRPRQGAGNTIYF	TGTGCCAGCAGGCCTAGACAGGGTGCCGGAAACACCATATATTTT
TRBV5-1	-	TRBJ1-4	-	CASSLEGSKLFF	TGCGCCAGCAGCTTGGAGGGGTCGAAACTGTTTTTT
TRBV18	few	TRBJ2-2	-	CASSPRQILTGELFF	TGTGCCAGCTCACCCAGACAGATTCTCACCGGGGAGCTGTTTTTT
TRBV28	-	TRBJ1-2	TRBD1	CASSLFSSEGTGGAGPYGYTF	TGTGCCAGCAGTTTATTTTCGAGTGAGGGGACAGGGGGCGCGGGTCCCTATGGCTACACCTTC
TRBV2	-	TRBJ1-5	TRBD1	CASSIGQGNQPQHF	TGTGCCAGCAGTATCGGACAGGGTAATCAGCCCCAGCATTTT
TRBV28	few	TRBJ1-6	TRBD1	CASIEVQGAEKSSYNSPLHF	TGTGCCAGCATTGAGGTACAGGGGGCAGAAAAGAGCTCCTATAATTCACCCCTCCACTTT
TRBV18	-	TRBJ2-5	-	CASSSQGSPGTQYF	TGTGCCAGCTCATCTCAGGGGTCCCCTGGGACCCAGTACTTC
TRBV19	-	TRBJ2-2	TRBD2	CASRPGLVAGELFF	TGTGCCAGTAGGCCGGGACTAGTCGCCGGGGAGCTGTTTTTT
TRBV29-1	-	TRBJ2-7	-	CSVEVGATYEQYF	TGCAGCGTTGAAGTAGGGGCCACCTACGAGCAGTACTTC
TRBV7-8	-	TRBJ2-3	TRBD2	CASRRAGVNTDTQYF	TGTGCCAGCAGGAGGGCGGGGGTGAACACAGATACGCAGTATTTT
TRBV28	-	TRBJ2-7	-	CASHTLSPYEQYF	TGTGCCAGCCACACCCTTTCCCCCTACGAGCAGTACTTC
TRBV30	-	TRBJ2-1	TRBD2	CAWKASGKKQFF	TGTGCCTGGAAGGCTAGCGGGAAGAAGCAGTTCTTC
TRBV6-5	once	TRBJ2-3	TRBD1	CASSTGTESTDTQYF	TGTGCCAGCAGTACCGGGACAGAAAGCACAGATACGCAGTATTTT
TRBV7-9	-	TRBJ2-5	TRBD2	CASSLGGGIQETQYF	TGTGCCAGCAGCTTAGGCGGGGGGATACAAGAGACCCAGTACTTC
TRBV28	-	TRBJ1-5	-	CASSSLWTFYSNQPQHF	TGTGCCAGCAGTTCCCTTTGGACATTCTATAGCAATCAGCCCCAGCATTTT
TRBV9	-	TRBJ2-3	TRBD2	CASSVLAGGLGDTQYF	TGTGCCAGCAGCGTACTAGCGGGGGGGCTTGGAGATACGCAGTATTTT
TRBV5-1	few	TRBJ2-7	TRBD2	CASSQPGLVFEQYF	TGCGCCAGCAGCCAACCGGGACTAGTTTTCGAGCAGTACTTC
TRBV3-1/TRBV3-2	-	TRBJ1-2	TRBD1	CASSPRQGQGGYTF	TGTGCCAGCAGCCCCAGACAGGGTCAAGGTGGCTACACCTTC
TRBV14	-	TRBJ2-7	-	CASSQGTVYEQYF	TGTGCCAGCAGCCAAGGGACAGTCTACGAGCAGTACTTC
TRBV21-1	few	TRBJ2-5	-	CASPGSGTQKETQYF	TGTGCCAGCCCTGGAAGCGGGACTCAGAAAGAGACCCAGTACTTC
TRBV27	-	TRBJ1-6	-	CASRKGLSYNSPLHF	TGTGCCAGCAGAAAGGGACTCAGCTATAATTCACCCCTCCACTTT
TRBV15	-	TRBJ2-3	-	CATSRDPSDTQYF	TGTGCCACCAGCAGAGACCCCTCAGATACGCAGTATTTT
TRBV4-2	-	TRBJ2-7	TRBD2	CASSQDGTSGSSYEQYF	TGTGCCAGCAGCCAAGACGGGACTAGCGGGAGTTCGTACGAGCAGTACTTC
TRBV27	-	TRBJ2-3	TRBD2	CASSPSGGALTQYF	TGTGCCAGCAGCCCTAGCGGGGGGGCTCTTACGCAGTATTTT
TRBV7-4	-	TRBJ2-3	TRBD2	CASRRTSGGPDTQYF	TGTGCCAGCAGACGGACTAGCGGGGGTCCAGATACGCAGTATTTT
TRBV2	once	TRBJ1-4	-	CASRPTGLRGEKLFF	TGTGCCAGCAGACCCACAGGGTTGAGAGGGGAAAAACTGTTTTTT
TRBV5-6	-	TRBJ1-3	-	CASSLDGTLTSGNTIYF	TGTGCCAGCAGCTTGGATGGGACACTTACCTCTGGAAACACCATATATTTT
TRBV7-2	-	TRBJ1-2	-	CASQTGTLGGYTF	TGTGCCAGCCAAACCGGGACATTAGGCGGCTACACCTTC
TRBV7-8	-	TRBJ1-5	-	CASSPAGSNQPQHF	TGTGCCAGCAGCCCTGCCGGTAGCAATCAGCCCCAGCATTTT
TRBV19	-	TRBJ2-1	-	CASRTTWADNEQFF	TGTGCCAGTAGGACGACATGGGCCGACAATGAGCAGTTCTTC
TRBV10-2	-	TRBJ1-2	-	CASSESAILESGNTF	TGCGCCAGCAGCGAGTCGGCAATCTTGGAGTCCGGCAACACCTTC
TRBV24-1	-	TRBJ2-3	TRBD2	CATSDLKAGGSTDTQYF	TGTGCCACCAGTGACCTCAAGGCGGGAGGCAGCACAGATACGCAGTATTTT
TRBV19	-	TRBJ1-5	TRBD1	CASSQRQGGRQPQHF	TGTGCCAGTAGTCAAAGACAGGGGGGCCGGCAGCCCCAGCATTTT
TRBV27	-	TRBJ2-3	TRBD1	CASSLRQGGTLTDTQYF	TGTGCCAGCAGTCTAAGACAGGGGGGGACCCTCACAGATACGCAGTATTTT
TRBV5-1	few	TRBJ2-1	-	CASSLAEHRNEQFF	TGCGCCAGCAGCTTGGCCGAACATCGAAATGAGCAGTTCTTC
TRBV5-5	-	TRBJ1-6	-	CASSFGAAGNNSPLHF	TGTGCCAGCAGCTTCGGAGCAGCCGGGAATAATTCACCCCTCCACTTT
TRBV6-5	-	TRBJ2-5	TRBD2	CASSSGGTETQYF	TGTGCCAGCAGTTCGGGAGGGACCGAGACCCAGTACTTC
TRBV27	-	TRBJ1-4	TRBD1	CASRDRVTGEKLFF	TGTGCCAGCAGGGACAGGGTGACGGGTGAAAAACTGTTTTTT
TRBV5-1	-	TRBJ2-3	-	CASSLGVASTDTQYF	TGCGCCAGCAGCTTAGGGGTGGCTAGCACAGATACGCAGTATTTT
TRBV7-9	-	TRBJ2-1	-	CASSLVWRARDNEQFF	TGTGCCAGCAGCTTAGTTTGGAGGGCCCGGGACAATGAGCAGTTCTTC
TRBV7-9	-	TRBJ2-5	-	CASSFRGLETQYF	TGTGCCAGCAGCTTTCGCGGGCTGGAGACCCAGTACTTC
TRBV7-6	-	TRBJ2-2	TRBD2	CASSSIFQRGFGELFF	TGTGCCAGCAGCTCCATTTTCCAGCGGGGGTTCGGGGAGCTGTTTTTT
TRBV4-1	-	TRBJ2-5	-	CASSPWGVQQETQYF	TGCGCCAGCAGCCCTTGGGGGGTGCAGCAAGAGACCCAGTACTTC
TRBV5-1	-	TRBJ2-5	TRBD1	CASSLAGQEETQYF	TGCGCCAGCAGCTTGGCGGGACAGGAAGAGACCCAGTACTTC